The 13 T cell receptor beta chains given below trace back to one sample, sequenced in a study of CD8+ T cells in alopecia areata. Treatment defined: oral pan-JAK inhibitor, 5-10 mg twice daily. Extraction and reverse transcription of RNA yielded cDNA as the sequencing template. Using immunoSEQ multiplex PCR, the repertoire was profiled, and TCRdb retains in-frame clones only, with some absent. The repertoire has 270,000 or so clones, roughly 64% of them found once; the top ten carry around 1.8%. Specimen: CD4+ T cells sorted from blood, collected at week 24, from a patient treated with tofacitinib. The receptors come from a human donor with alopecia areata.

The chain combines TRBV28 with TRBJ1-1; the D is unclear. The germline gives CDR1 MDHEN, CDR2 SYDVKM. The CDR3 is made up of 14 amino acids. Trimming left V 2 bases short and J 10 bases short, with 17 bases between. The DNA of the CDR3 is TGTGCCAGCAGTTTACGGTGGGGTACTCGGGGAGCTTTCTTT. Its translation is CASSLRWGTRGAFF.

Remarks on this clone: The sample holds other DNA sequences that translate to the same CDR3. This chain connects TRBV7-2 to TRBJ2-3, with TRBD1 matching 10 bases. V lost 5 bases and J lost 3; bases outside the gene matches: 2. This CDR3 spans 14 amino acids. Germline V gene sequence: CDR1 SGHTA, CDR2 FQGNSA. This CDR3 reads CASSRDRGTDTQYF. Written as DNA, the CDR3 is TGTGCCAGCAGCCGGGACAGGGGAACAGATACGCAGTATTTT.

The chain uses TRBV2 and TRBJ1-4, with 7 bases identical to TRBD1. The CDR3 runs 15 residues. Germline trimming cut 7 bases from V and 8 bases from J; bases unmatched to any gene: 13. Germline CDR1 is SNHLY and CDR2 is FYNNEI. CDR3: CASNTAGTAEEKLFF. The CDR3 bases are TGTGCCAGCAACACCGCCGGGACAGCCGAGGAAAAACTGTTTTTT.

V gene TRBV9 combines with J gene TRBJ1-2; possible D gene TRBD1, 5 bases. Germline CDR1 is SGDLS and CDR2 is YYNGEE. Trimming pared 0 bases from V and 6 bases from J, leaving 12 bases between. CDR3 length: 14 residues. The CDR3 reads CASSVAGEAHGYTF. The CDR3 DNA reads TGTGCCAGCAGCGTAGCGGGGGAGGCGCATGGCTACACCTTC.

The rearrangement uses TRBV4-2 and TRBJ2-1, with D possibly TRBD2 on 6 matching bases. The V gene's germline CDR1 is LGHNA and CDR2 YNFKEQ. The CDR3 is 14 residues long. V lost 11 bases and J 4 bases, leaving 18 bases between the germline ends. This CDR3 reads CASSARDVYNEQFF. The CDR3 DNA follows: TGTGCCTCTTCAGCGCGGGATGTATACAATGAGCAGTTCTTC.

The genes are TRBV7-2 and TRBJ2-3; 7 bases align to TRBD1. Germline CDR1 reads SGHTA; CDR2 reads FQGNSA. The CDR3 is made up of 13 amino acids. V lost 6 bases and J lost 4; bases outside the gene matches: 4. In DNA form, the CDR3 reads TGTGCCAGCAGGAGGGACAGTTCAGATACGCAGTATTTT. It is translated as CASRRDSSDTQYF.

The chain recombines TRBV5-1 with TRBJ2-3; D is uncertain. CDR1 SGHRS and CDR2 YFSETQ come from the germline V gene. The length of the CDR3 is 15 residues. Trimming took 2 bases from V and 4 from J, leaving 14 bases between them. CDR3 residues: CASSFGPRSADTQYF. Written as DNA, the CDR3 is TGCGCCAGCAGCTTTGGGCCTAGGAGTGCAGATACGCAGTATTTT.

A note on this clone: The sample holds other DNA sequences that translate to the same CDR3. This chain links TRBV27 with TRBJ1-2; D gene ambiguous. This CDR3 is 12 amino acids long. Trimming cost V 6 bases and J 4 bases, with 9 bases left between them. Per the germline V gene, CDR1 is MNHEY and CDR2 is SMNVEV (reference sequence). Here the CDR3 DNA reads TGTGCCAGCAGCCCTCTTGGCTATGGCTACACCTTC. Residues: CASSPLGYGYTF.

The rearrangement joins TRBV9 to TRBJ1-1; perhaps TRBD1 as D (5 bases). Germline loops: CDR1 SGDLS, CDR2 YYNGEE. Trimming pared 1 base from V and 4 bases from J, leaving 8 bases between. The CDR3 is 13 residues long. CDR3 in DNA: TGTGCCAGCAGCGTACAGGGAGGCACTGAAGCTTTCTTT. Translated, it gives CASSVQGGTEAFF.

The V gene is TRBV4-1, the J gene TRBJ2-7; tentative D call: TRBD1 (5 bases). Trimming took off 3 bases at V and 1 base at J, with 10 bases between the two ends. This CDR3 comprises 14 residues. Germline V gives CDR1 MGHRA, CDR2 YSYEKL. Written as DNA, the CDR3 is TGCGCCAGCAGCCAGACAGTCGCATCCTACGAGCAGTACTTC. It encodes CASSQTVASYEQYF.

The chain couples TRBV30 to TRBJ2-1; D is unclear. In germline, CDR1 is GTSNPN, CDR2 SVGIG (reference sequence). The V and J ends lost 1 base and 8 bases respectively, with 12 bases between them. This CDR3 has 13 residues. The CDR3 DNA is TGTGCCTGGAGTGAGTATGTTGGCTATGAGCAGTTCTTC. It specifies CAWSEYVGYEQFF.

V and J are TRBV30 and TRBJ2-7, with TRBD1 as a possible D gene (6 bases). Trimming took off 5 bases at V and 4 bases at J, with 9 bases between the two ends. The CDR3 is 11 residues long. Looked up from germline, CDR1 is GTSNPN and CDR2 is SVGIG (reference sequence). Here the CDR3 DNA reads TGTGCCTGGGACAGGAGATACGAGCAGTACTTC. Protein sequence: CAWDRRYEQYF.

DNA of the CDR3: TGTGCCAGCAGCTTAGTATCTAGCGGGGTTTCAGATACGCAGTATTTT. Amino acids: CASSLVSSGVSDTQYF. The chain joins TRBV7-2 to TRBJ2-3; 9 bases fit TRBD2. CDR1 and CDR2 from the germline V gene are SGHTA and FQGNSA. With 1 base clipped from V and 4 bases from J, the junction kept 6 bases outside the gene matches. The CDR3 has 16 residues. Full variable domain (missing parts from reference TRBV7-2 and TRBJ2-3): GAGVSQSPSNKVTEKGKDVELRCDPISGHTALYWYRQSLGQGLEFLIYFQGNSAPDKSGLPSDRFSAERTGGSVSTLTIQRTQQEDSAVYLCASSLVSSGVSDTQYFGPGTRLTVL.